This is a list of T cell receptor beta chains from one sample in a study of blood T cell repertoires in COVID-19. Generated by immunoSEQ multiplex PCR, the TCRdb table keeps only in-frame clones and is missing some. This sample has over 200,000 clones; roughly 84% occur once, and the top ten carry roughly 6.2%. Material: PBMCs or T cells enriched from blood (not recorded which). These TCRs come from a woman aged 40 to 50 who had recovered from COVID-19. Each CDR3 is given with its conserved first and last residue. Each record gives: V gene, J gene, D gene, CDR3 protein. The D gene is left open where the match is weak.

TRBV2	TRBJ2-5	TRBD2	CASSEIAGEAETQYF
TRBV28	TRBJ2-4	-	CASMQGLEAKNIQYF
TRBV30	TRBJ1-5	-	CAWGLGPGWPQHF
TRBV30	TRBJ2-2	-	CAWSGRATGELFF
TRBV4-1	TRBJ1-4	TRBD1	CASSQGVQGVEKLFF
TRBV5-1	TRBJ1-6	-	CASSYRQEDNSPLHF
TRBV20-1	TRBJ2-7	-	CSARVVDWLYF
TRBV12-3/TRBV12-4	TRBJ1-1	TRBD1	CASSPRQGTEAFF
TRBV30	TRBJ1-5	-	CAWSQKGSNQPQHF
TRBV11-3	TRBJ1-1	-	CASSISSREPLAFF
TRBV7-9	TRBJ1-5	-	CASSLGGQPQHF
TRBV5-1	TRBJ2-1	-	CASSFSGSSYNEQFF
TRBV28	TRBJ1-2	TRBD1	CASRTGLDYGYTF
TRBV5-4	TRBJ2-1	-	CASSGGFGLTRGEQFF
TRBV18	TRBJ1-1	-	CASSPFTGSSTEAFF
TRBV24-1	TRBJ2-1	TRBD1	CATSDPTTGSYNEQFF
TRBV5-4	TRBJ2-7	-	CASSLSGTGPYEQYF
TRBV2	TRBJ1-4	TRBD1	CASSEFGQGINEKLFF
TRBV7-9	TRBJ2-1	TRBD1	CASTFWDSTYNEQFF
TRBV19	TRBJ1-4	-	CASSGRLQGGEKLFF
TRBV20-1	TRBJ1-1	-	CSAREGGF
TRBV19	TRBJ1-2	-	CASSPDRFYGYTF